This TCR beta chain was obtained from a study of cytomegalovirus exposure and HLA in healthy donors. About the research overall: From HLA-typed donors, an early data release held approximately 85 million unique TCRs.

60 Vbeta and 13 Jbeta primers were used in PCR. Some clones are missing from TCRdb's copy, which holds only in-frame ones; the method was immunoSEQ multiplex PCR. The data contain approximately 120,000 clones, 73% of them singletons. Trimming shortened V by 1 base and J by 1 base, and 17 bases separated the two germline ends. Looked up from germline, CDR1 is MGHRA and CDR2 is YSYEKL. The CDR3 has 17 amino acids. General study points: A few of the chains that were CMV-associated were confirmed in vitro to be specific for CMV antigens. In an earlier analysis, about 90% or about 30%: the productive usage of most TCR beta V segments.

A remark on this clone: Antigen specificity is unknown.

The genes are TRBV4-1 and TRBJ2-7, with a weak D call TRBD2 (6 bases). The TCR was taken from a man in his 60s in good health and CMV-seropositive. The sequencing sample was made of PBMCs. CDR3 amino acids: CASSQAGGLGGSYEQYF. The CDR3 DNA follows: TGCGCCAGCAGCCAAGCTGGAGGGCTGGGGGGTTCCTACGAGCAGTACTTC.